Below are 24 T cell receptor beta chains sequenced from a single sample in a study of beta chain features in type 1 diabetes. All of the isolated RNA was reverse transcribed, so expressed TCRB transcripts were sequenced. Assay: immunoSEQ multiplex PCR; the TCRdb copy retains only in-frame clones and omits some. The sample carries 600,000 to 700,000 clones, roughly 12% recorded once. Antigens of these TCRs are unknown. Study-level results: Moderate yet significant TCRB CDR3 shortening was seen in Type 1 diabetes patients in all four CD4+ subsets.

Sequencing used naive CD4+ T cells from blood. Every receptor here comes from a man younger than 40 with type 1 diabetes.

The rearrangement joins TRBV6-6 to TRBJ2-3; TRBD2 might be the D (5 bases). The V gene's germline CDR1 is MNHNY and CDR2 SVGAGI (reference sequence). V was trimmed by 2 bases and J by 6 bases, leaving 15 bases between them. CDR3 length: 15 amino acids. In DNA form, the CDR3 reads TGTGCCAGCAGTTACAAAGGAGCGGTCGTGGATACGCAGTATTTT. Its translation is CASSYKGAVVDTQYF.

The chain carries TRBV4-3 and TRBJ2-1; D is tentatively TRBD1 or TRBD2 (6 bases each). Per the germline V gene, CDR1 is LGHNA and CDR2 is YSLEER. CDR3 length equals 15 residues. The V end was cut by 1 base, the J end by 7 bases, with 14 bases between. The chain's CDR3 is CASSQAGAGGNEQFF. Written as DNA, the CDR3 is TGCGCCAGCAGCCAAGCGGGGGCCGGCGGGAATGAGCAGTTCTTC.

This clone turned up a few times. This chain links TRBV7-9 with TRBJ2-7; D is tentatively TRBD1 or TRBD2 (5 bases each). CDR3 length: 15 amino acids. The V end lost 5 bases, the J end lost 0 bases, and 14 bases lay between the germline ends. Germline values: CDR1 SEHNR, CDR2 FQNEAQ (reference sequence). This CDR3 reads CASSAPGTSSYEQYF. DNA for the CDR3: TGTGCCAGCAGCGCACCTGGGACCAGCTCCTACGAGCAGTACTTC.

The V call is TRBV18, the J call TRBJ2-3; no firm D call. V was trimmed by 2 bases and J by 4 bases, leaving 7 bases between them. The germline gives CDR1 KGHSH, CDR2 LQKENI. This CDR3 contains 13 residues. The CDR3 nucleotides read TGTGCCAGCTCACCAAGATCGCCAGATACGCAGTATTTT. It encodes CASSPRSPDTQYF.

A word on this clone: Additional DNA sequences in this sample encode the identical CDR3. J is TRBJ1-6 and V is TRBV5-4; D not resolved. CDR1 is SGHNT, CDR2 YYREEE, per germline (reference sequence). The CDR3 has 16 amino acids. Trimming left V 0 bases short and J 0 bases short, with 7 bases between. CDR3 DNA sequence: TGTGCCAGCAGCTTGGTCAGGTCCTCCTATAATTCACCCCTCCACTTT. Translated: CASSLVRSSYNSPLHF.

The CDR3: CASSSSPAGGLFF. The CDR3 DNA is TGTGCCAGCAGTTCCTCCCCAGCAGGCGGACTGTTTTTT. This rearrangement joins TRBV27 to TRBJ1-4; D is ambiguous. Germline values: CDR1 MNHEY, CDR2 SMNVEV (reference sequence). The germline V and J ends were trimmed by 4 bases and 13 bases, with 16 bases remaining between them. This CDR3 region has 13 residues.

This clone occurred a few times. The J gene is TRBJ2-7, the V gene TRBV29-1; D gene uncertain. This CDR3 has 13 residues. V was clipped by 4 bases and J by 6 bases, with 16 bases between them. The germline gives CDR1 SQVTM, CDR2 ANQGSEA. CDR3 nucleotides: TGCAGCGTTGGGGCTGCCCTGACTTCCGAGCAGTACTTC. Translation gives CSVGAALTSEQYF.

This clone was found a few times. The chain joins TRBV7-2 to TRBJ1-1; no clear D. V shed 5 bases and J shed 4 bases, with 14 bases lying between them. This CDR3 comprises 14 residues. Per the germline V gene, CDR1 is SGHTA and CDR2 is FQGNSA. CDR3 residues: CASSGGVEGTEAFF. DNA of the CDR3: TGTGCCAGCAGCGGCGGGGTTGAAGGCACTGAAGCTTTCTTT.

This clone was detected a few times. V gene TRBV27 combines with J gene TRBJ1-1; 11 bases agree with TRBD1. V lost 2 bases, J lost 10 bases, and 3 bases stayed unmatched. Germline V gives CDR1 MNHEY, CDR2 SMNVEV (reference sequence). The CDR3 has 13 residues. The CDR3 spells CASSLRDRGLAFF. CDR3 in DNA: TGTGCCAGCAGTTTAAGGGACAGGGGGTTAGCTTTCTTT.

This clone was picked up a small number of times. CDR3 in amino acids: CSAPTGYGYTF. CDR3 coding DNA: TGCAGCGCCCCTACGGGCTATGGCTACACCTTC. The chain has TRBV29-1 and TRBJ1-2; no clear D. CDR1 is SQVTM and CDR2 is ANQGSEA in the germline V gene. CDR3 length: 11 amino acids. V gave up 7 bases and J gave up 4 bases, with 10 bases separating them.

This clone has only a few counts. This specimen includes other DNA sequences encoding the same CDR3. This chain joins TRBV18 and TRBJ1-2, with unresolved D. V shed 2 bases and J shed 4 bases, with 5 bases lying between them. The CDR3 has 12 amino acids. CDR1 KGHSH and CDR2 LQKENI come from the germline V gene. The CDR3 bases are TGTGCCAGCTCACCAGACATCTATGGCTACACCTTC. It yields the protein CASSPDIYGYTF. The variable domain in full, with the rest retrieved from reference TRBV18 and TRBJ1-2, is NAGVMQNPRHLVRRRGQEARLRCSPMKGHSHVYWYRQLPEEGLKFMVYLQKENIIDESGMPKERFSAEFPKEGPSILRIQQVVRGDSAAYFCASSPDIYGYTFGSGTRLTVV.

This clone occurred a few times. This rearrangement joins TRBV6-5 to TRBJ1-5; the D is unclear. The CDR3 sequence is 13 residues long. Germline assignment: CDR1 MNHEY and CDR2 SVGAGI. The ends were cut back, 6 bases at V and 4 bases at J, with 10 bases in the middle. This CDR3 reads CASSTLPNQPQHF. In DNA, the CDR3 is TGTGCCAGCAGCACCCTACCGAATCAGCCCCAGCATTTT.

This sequence joins TRBV7-2 and TRBJ2-7, with 10 bases that match TRBD2. CDR1 is SGHTA, CDR2 FQGNSA, per germline. This CDR3 spans 15 amino acids. V dropped 3 bases and J dropped 6; count of bases not matched to a gene: 8. The CDR3 is CASSFSGGARSEQYF. CDR3 coding DNA: TGTGCCAGCAGCTTCAGCGGGGGGGCCAGGAGCGAGCAGTACTTC.

In the case of this clone: Other DNA variants within this sample encode the same CDR3. This rearrangement joins TRBV19 to TRBJ2-1, with D possibly TRBD2 on 6 matching bases. Germline V gives CDR1 LNHDA, CDR2 SQIVND (reference sequence). The CDR3 covers 15 residues. V was trimmed by 3 bases and J by 0 bases, leaving 9 bases between them. This CDR3 reads CASSIAGSSYNEQFF. The CDR3 bases are TGTGCCAGTAGTATTGCGGGGAGCTCCTACAATGAGCAGTTCTTC.

V usage is TRBV7-3 and J usage is TRBJ2-3; 11 bases are a match to TRBD2. V lost 5 bases and J lost 8; bases outside the gene matches: 9. The CDR3 has 15 amino acids. CDR1 and CDR2 (germline): SGHTA, FQGTGA. The CDR3 DNA is TGTGCCAGCAGCGCAACTAGCGGGGGTGTTGGTACGCAGTATTTT. Encoded protein: CASSATSGGVGTQYF. The whole variable domain, remainder taken from reference TRBV7-3 and TRBJ2-3, is GAGVSQTPSNKVTEKGKYVELRCDPISGHTALYWYRQSLGQGPEFLIYFQGTGAADDSGLPNDRFFAVRPEGSVSTLKIQRTERGDSAVYLCASSATSGGVGTQYFGPGTRLTVL.

The chain has TRBV18 and TRBJ2-2, with D maybe TRBD1 (6 bases). Deletions cut 6 bases from V and 4 bases from J, with 9 bases between. Germline V gene data show CDR1 as KGHSH and CDR2 as LQKENI. CDR3 length: 13 residues. The CDR3 spells CASSTGPTGELFF. CDR3 sequence (DNA): TGTGCCAGCTCCACAGGGCCCACCGGGGAGCTGTTTTTT.

This clone was picked up a small number of times. The chain couples TRBV19 to TRBJ1-2; weak D call: TRBD1 (5 bases). V was cut by 2 bases and J by 8 bases, with 24 bases left in between. The CDR3 consists of 17 residues. CDR1 is LNHDA, CDR2 SQIVND, per germline (reference sequence). The CDR3 bases are TGTGCCAGTAGTATATCGGGGACGGGAGATTACCCCCGCGGCTACACCTTC. Residues: CASSISGTGDYPRGYTF.

This chain joins TRBV4-1 and TRBJ2-5; 7 nucleotides match TRBD2. The CDR3 has 16 amino acids. The ends lost 0 bases at V and 4 bases at J; junction bases unmatched: 8. Per the germline V gene, CDR1 is MGHRA and CDR2 is YSYEKL. CDR3 bases: TGCGCCAGCAGCCAAGAATGGGCGGGGGTCCCAGAGACCCAGTACTTC. Its protein product is CASSQEWAGVPETQYF.

J is TRBJ2-5 and V is TRBV2; TRBD2 matches 10 bases. This CDR3 has 15 amino acids. Losses at the gene ends were 4 bases for V and 6 bases for J; bases not matched to a gene: 8. CDR1 is SNHLY, CDR2 FYNNEI, per germline. The CDR3 loop reads CASSGLAGVPKTQYF. CDR3 in DNA: TGTGCCAGCAGTGGGCTAGCGGGGGTTCCGAAGACCCAGTACTTC.

Of note for this clone: A junction boundary mismatches the germline segment, possibly from a read error. V and J are TRBV7-7 and TRBJ2-2; TRBD1 matches 8 bases. The germline V gene has CDR1 SSHAT and CDR2 FNYEAQ (reference sequence). The CDR3 sequence is 17 residues long. The CDR3 loop reads CASSSALGQGNTGELFF. The CDR3, as DNA: TGTGCTAGCAGCTCCGCCCTCGGACAGGGCAACACCGGGGAGCTGTTTTTT. Combining the CDR3 with reference TRBV7-7 and TRBJ2-2 gives the whole variable domain GAGVSQSPRYKVTKRGQDVTLRCDPISSHATLYWYQQALGQGPEFLTYFNYEAQPDKSGLPSDRFSAERPEGSISTLTIQRTEQRDSAMYRCASSSALGQGNTGELFFGEGSRLTVL.

This clone was counted only a few times. Mismatch with germline at one junction end may stem from a read error. This chain links TRBV7-7 with TRBJ2-2, with 8 positions matching TRBD1. The CDR3 is 16 amino acids. CDR1 and CDR2 (germline): SSHAT, FNYEAQ (reference sequence). CDR3 protein: CASSPQGATNTGELFF. For the CDR3, the DNA is TGTGCTAGCAGCCCCCAGGGGGCGACGAACACCGGGGAGCTGTTTTTT.

V usage is TRBV18 and J usage is TRBJ2-3, with 9 nucleotides matching TRBD1. With V trimmed by 3 bases and J by 5 bases, 6 bases remained unmatched. Germline loops: CDR1 KGHSH, CDR2 LQKENI. The CDR3 runs to 15 residues. The CDR3 region has the DNA TGTGCCAGCTCACCTGCGGACAGGGGAGGAGATACGCAGTATTTT. Translating gives CASSPADRGGDTQYF.

This clone was detected a few times. V and J are TRBV28 and TRBJ1-2; D uncertain. CDR3 length: 12 residues. Germline CDR1 is MDHEN and CDR2 is SYDVKM. Trimming shortened V by 10 bases and J by 4 bases, and 13 bases separated the two germline ends. CDR3 nucleotide sequence: TGTGCCACCGCCGGATCCGTCTATGGCTACACCTTC. Amino acids: CATAGSVYGYTF.

The chain employs TRBV11-2 and TRBJ2-7; a weak D match, TRBD1 (5 bases). The CDR3 spans 17 residues. The germline V gene has CDR1 SGHAT and CDR2 FQNNGV. V was clipped by 1 base and J by 5 bases, with 21 bases between them. CDR3 DNA: TGTGCCAGCAGCTTAGCCAGGGATTCGAGACGGTGGGACGAGCAGTACTTC. It is translated as CASSLARDSRRWDEQYF.